One and the same sample provided the 5 T cell receptor beta chains below, sequenced in a study of cytomegalovirus exposure and HLA in healthy donors. 13 Jbeta primers and 60 Vbeta primers were used for the PCR. The table came from immunoSEQ multiplex PCR; TCRdb's copy has only in-frame clones and leaves some out. The listing records some 70,000 clones. The sequencing input was PBMCs. Receptors were obtained from a boy younger than 18 in good health and CMV-seronegative.

J is TRBJ2-1 and V is TRBV6-5, with D perhaps TRBD2 (5 bases). The V and J ends lost 5 bases and 9 bases respectively, with 20 bases between them. This CDR3 has 15 residues. CDR1 MNHEY and CDR2 SVGAGI come from the germline V gene. The CDR3 protein is CASSDYLGPGSEQFF. The CDR3 DNA follows: TGTGCCAGCAGTGACTACCTAGGCCCGGGTTCTGAGCAGTTCTTC.

The V gene is TRBV30, the J gene TRBJ1-2, with 8 bases that match TRBD1. The CDR3 is made up of 14 amino acids. V lost 1 base, J lost 4 bases, and 5 bases stayed unmatched. Germline-derived CDR1 and CDR2 are GTSNPN and SVGIG (reference sequence). As DNA, the CDR3 is TGTGCCTGGAGTGGTGGACAGGGAGTCTATGGCTACACCTTC. Protein sequence: CAWSGGQGVYGYTF.

The chain uses TRBV19 and TRBJ2-7, with 8 nucleotides matching TRBD2. This CDR3 contains 15 residues. V lost 3 bases and J lost 5; bases outside the gene matches: 9. Germline CDR1 and CDR2: LNHDA and SQIVND (reference sequence). DNA of the CDR3: TGTGCCAGTAGTATTGGAGGACTAGCTCCCAACGAGCAGTACTTC. Protein product: CASSIGGLAPNEQYF.

The V and J genes are TRBV2 and TRBJ1-5; 7 positions match TRBD1. This CDR3 is built from 15 residues. Trimming cost V 6 bases and J 3 bases; bases outside gene matches: 8. Germline lookup yields CDR1 SNHLY and CDR2 FYNNEI. The CDR3 nucleotides read TGTGCCAGCAGGTTAGGGGGCCCAACCAATCAGCCCCAGCATTTT. Protein sequence: CASRLGGPTNQPQHF.

This chain uses TRBV13 with TRBJ2-5, with D maybe TRBD1 (6 bases). Trimming took off 4 bases at V and 5 bases at J, with 14 bases between the two ends. CDR3 length: 14 amino acids. Germline V gene lookup returns CDR1 PRHDT and CDR2 FYEKMQ (reference sequence). The CDR3 protein is CASSYSGDLETQYF. CDR3 in DNA: TGTGCCAGCAGCTATTCAGGGGATTTGGAGACCCAGTACTTC.